The following is a T cell receptor (beta chain) sequence with its context. This entry is derived from a study of cytomegalovirus exposure and HLA in healthy donors. Germline V gene sequence: CDR1 SNHLY, CDR2 FYNNEI. With V trimmed by 8 bases and J by 1 base, 4 bases remained unmatched. The CDR3 is 14 amino acids. The study ran its PCR with 60 Vbeta and 13 Jbeta primers. Profiled with immunoSEQ multiplex PCR; TCRdb holds only in-frame clones, not every one. The table shows roughly 190,000 clones, with roughly 13% occurring only once. The chain joins TRBV2 to TRBJ2-7; 11 bases map to TRBD2. The sequence was collected from a man aged 50 or older in good health and CMV-seropositive. Sequenced: PBMCs. CDR3 protein: CASGRLAGSYEQYV. The CDR3 coding sequence is TGTGCCAGCGGACGACTAGCGGGGTCCTACGAGCAGTACGTC.